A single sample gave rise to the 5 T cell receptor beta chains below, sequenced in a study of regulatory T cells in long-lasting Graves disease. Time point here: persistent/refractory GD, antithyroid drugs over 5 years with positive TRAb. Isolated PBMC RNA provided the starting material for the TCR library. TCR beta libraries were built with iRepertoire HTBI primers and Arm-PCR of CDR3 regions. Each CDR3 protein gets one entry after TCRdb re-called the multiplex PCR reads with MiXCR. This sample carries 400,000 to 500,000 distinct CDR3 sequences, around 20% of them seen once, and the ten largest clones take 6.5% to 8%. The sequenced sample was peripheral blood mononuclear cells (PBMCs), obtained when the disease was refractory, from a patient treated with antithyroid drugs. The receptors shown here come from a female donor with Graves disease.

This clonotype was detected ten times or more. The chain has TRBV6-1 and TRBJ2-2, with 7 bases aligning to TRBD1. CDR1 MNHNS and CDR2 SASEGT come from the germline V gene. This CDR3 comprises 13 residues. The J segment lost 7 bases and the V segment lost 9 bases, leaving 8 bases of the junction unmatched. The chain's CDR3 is CASVDRANGELFF. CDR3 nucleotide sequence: TGTGCCAGTGTTGACAGGGCGAACGGGGAGCTGTTTTTT.

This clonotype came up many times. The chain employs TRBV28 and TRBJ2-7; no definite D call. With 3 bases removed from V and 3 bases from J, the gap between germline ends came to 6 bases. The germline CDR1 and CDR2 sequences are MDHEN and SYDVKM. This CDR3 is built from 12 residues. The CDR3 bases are TGTGCCAGCAGTTTTCCCCACTACGAGCAGTACTTC. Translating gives CASSFPHYEQYF.

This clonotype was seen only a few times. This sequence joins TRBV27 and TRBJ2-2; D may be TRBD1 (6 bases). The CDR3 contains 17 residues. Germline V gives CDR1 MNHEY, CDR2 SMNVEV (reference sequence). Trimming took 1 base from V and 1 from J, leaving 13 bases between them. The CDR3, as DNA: TGTGCCAGCAGTTTATTGTCCGTACAGGGGAACACCGGGGAGCTGTTTTTT. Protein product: CASSLLSVQGNTGELFF.

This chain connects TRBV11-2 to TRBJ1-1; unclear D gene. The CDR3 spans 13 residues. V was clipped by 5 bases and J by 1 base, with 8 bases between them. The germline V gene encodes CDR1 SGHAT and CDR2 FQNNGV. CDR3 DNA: TGTGCCAGCAGCCTCTCGAAGAACACTGAAGCTTTCTTT. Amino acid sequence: CASSLSKNTEAFF.

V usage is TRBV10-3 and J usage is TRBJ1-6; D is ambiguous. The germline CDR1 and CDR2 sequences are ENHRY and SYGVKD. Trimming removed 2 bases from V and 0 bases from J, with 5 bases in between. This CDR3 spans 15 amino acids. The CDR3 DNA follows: TGTGCCATCAGTGAGGGGAGCTCCTATAATTCACCCCTCCACTTT. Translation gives CAISEGSSYNSPLHF.